These 23 T cell receptor beta chains were all obtained from the same sample, sequenced in a study of OX40 agonist ivuxolimab in advanced cancers. Clones were read by immunoSEQ multiplex PCR, and TCRdb kept only the in-frame ones, dropping some. This repertoire shows over 45,000 clones, 86% found once; its top ten account for about 1%. This material consisted of CD4+ or CD8+ T cells sorted from blood, taken in a trial of the OX40 agonist ivuxolimab. These receptor sequences come from an adult with an advanced solid tumor such as melanoma, head and neck, liver or kidney cancer.

This chain joins TRBV5-5 and TRBJ2-6; 7 bases fit TRBD2. Germline-derived CDR1 and CDR2 are SGHKS and YYEKEE (reference sequence). This CDR3 has 16 amino acids. J was trimmed by 2 bases and V by 0 bases; bases with no gene match: 2. CDR3 DNA sequence: TGTGCCAGCAGCTTGGCCGCGGGGGCTGGGGCCAACGTCCTGACTTTC. This codes for CASSLAAGAGANVLTF.

The genes are TRBV19 and TRBJ1-6, with 12 bases that match TRBD1. Unmatched junction bases numbered 6, after V lost 6 bases and J lost 6 bases. The CDR3 consists of 16 residues. Germline CDR1 reads LNHDA; CDR2 reads SQIVND (reference sequence). The CDR3 DNA follows: TGTGCCAGTAGAACGGGACAGGGGGCGGGTAATTCACCCCTCCACTTT. This gives the protein CASRTGQGAGNSPLHF.

The CDR3 protein is CASSRDRSGANVLTF. The CDR3 nucleotides are TGTGCCAGCAGCCGAGACAGGTCTGGGGCCAACGTCCTGACTTTC. V usage is TRBV6-6 and J usage is TRBJ2-6; possibly TRBD1 for D (6 bases). Trimming shortened V by 6 bases and J by 1 base, and 10 bases separated the two germline ends. The CDR3 loop spans 15 amino acids. Per the germline V gene, CDR1 is MNHNY and CDR2 is SVGAGI (reference sequence).

CDR3 bases: TGTGCCAGCAGTGAGGACGCCGGGACTCTGGCGACCCAGTACTTC. Protein product: CASSEDAGTLATQYF. The J gene is TRBJ2-5, the V gene TRBV6-1; TRBD2 might be the D (6 bases). Germline V gene data show CDR1 as MNHNS and CDR2 as SASEGT. Trimming shortened V by 3 bases and J by 7 bases, and 18 bases separated the two germline ends. CDR3 size: 15 residues.

The CDR3 DNA sequence: TGTGCCAGCAGCCATGAAGGACAGTTATCCTCTGGGGCCAACGTCCTGACTTTC. It is translated as CASSHEGQLSSGANVLTF. The chain has TRBV4-2 and TRBJ2-6, with D maybe TRBD1 (6 bases). Germline CDR1 and CDR2: LGHNA and YNFKEQ. The CDR3 length is 18 residues. V shed 3 bases and J shed 0 bases, with 15 bases lying between them.

The gene calls are TRBV18 and TRBJ1-2, with TRBD1 matching over 10 bases. V was pared by 6 bases and J by 4 bases, with 11 bases of the junction left unmatched. The V gene's germline CDR1 is KGHSH and CDR2 LQKENI. This CDR3 contains 16 residues. In nucleotides, the CDR3 is TGTGCCAGCTCCCAAGGGACAGGGGTGTTTAGCTATGGCTACACCTTC. Amino acids: CASSQGTGVFSYGYTF.

V gene TRBV7-2 combines with J gene TRBJ1-6, with D perhaps matching TRBD1 (6 bases). The germline gives CDR1 SGHTA, CDR2 FQGNSA. The CDR3 consists of 13 residues. V was pared by 5 bases and J by 9 bases, with 11 bases between. As DNA, the CDR3 is TGTGCCAGCAGCGTTACAGGGATTTCACCCCTCCACTTT. Translation: CASSVTGISPLHF.

The J gene is TRBJ1-4, the V gene TRBV9, with a tentative D call TRBD1 (6 bases). V was clipped by 10 bases and J by 12 bases, with 10 bases between them. CDR1 and CDR2 from the germline V gene are SGDLS and YYNGEE. The CDR3 spans 9 residues. CDR3 protein: CAQNRELFF. The CDR3 DNA is TGTGCCCAGAACAGGGAACTGTTTTTT.

The gene calls are TRBV18 and TRBJ2-2; D could derive from TRBD1 or TRBD2 (6 bases each). In germline, CDR1 is KGHSH, CDR2 LQKENI. Trimming took 3 bases from V and 6 from J, leaving 11 bases between them. The CDR3 length is 14 residues. For the CDR3, the DNA is TGTGCCAGCTCACCGATCGGGGGCGCCGGGGAGCTGTTTTTT. Protein: CASSPIGGAGELFF.

CDR3 DNA: TGTGCCAGCAGCTTAGGCCCAAGGGTCTACGAGCAGTACTTC. Translated, it gives CASSLGPRVYEQYF. The chain employs TRBV11-2 and TRBJ2-7; D is ambiguous. Looked up from germline, CDR1 is SGHAT and CDR2 is FQNNGV. The length of the CDR3 is 14 residues. Between the trimmed V and J ends, which lost 1 base and 3 bases, there was a span of 10 bases.

V is TRBV2 and J is TRBJ1-1; D is undetermined. Deletions cut 6 bases from V and 2 bases from J, with 10 bases between. There are 13 residues in the CDR3. Germline CDR1 reads SNHLY; CDR2 reads FYNNEI. CDR3 DNA: TGTGCCAGCAGATACCAGATAAACACTGAAGCTTTCTTT. Translated, it gives CASRYQINTEAFF.

This rearrangement joins TRBV11-2 to TRBJ2-7; D uncertain. V was shortened by 6 bases and J by 4 bases, with 22 bases between the two germline ends. The germline CDR1 and CDR2 sequences are SGHAT and FQNNGV. This CDR3 is built from 16 residues. CDR3 bases: TGTGCCAGCAGATATTATCGCCCGGTTGGTTTTTACGAGCAGTACTTC. Translated: CASRYYRPVGFYEQYF.

J is TRBJ1-1 and V is TRBV27; 10 bases match TRBD1. The germline gives CDR1 MNHEY, CDR2 SMNVEV (reference sequence). The length of the CDR3 is 14 residues. Trimming took 6 bases from V and 6 from J; bases not matched to a gene: 7. CDR3 DNA sequence: TGTGCCAGCAGAAAGGACAGGGGGGTCGCTGAAGCTTTCTTT. Its protein product is CASRKDRGVAEAFF.

The chain couples TRBV10-3 to TRBJ1-5; D is undetermined. This CDR3 comprises 14 residues. With 0 bases removed from V and 3 bases from J, the gap between germline ends came to 6 bases. CDR1 and CDR2 (germline): ENHRY, SYGVKD. CDR3 bases: TGTGCCATCAGTGAGTCCGGGCACAATCAGCCCCAGCATTTT. Protein sequence: CAISESGHNQPQHF.

V and J are TRBV7-2 and TRBJ1-6, with TRBD1 as a possible D gene (5 bases). The germline V gene encodes CDR1 SGHTA and CDR2 FQGNSA. CDR3 length equals 15 residues. V lost 1 base and J lost 10, with 14 bases in between. The CDR3 region has the DNA TGTGCCAGCAGCTTAGAGGGCAGGGTAGGCTCACCCCTCCACTTT. As protein: CASSLEGRVGSPLHF.

V and J are TRBV12-5 and TRBJ2-5, with 9 bases aligning to TRBD2. V was pared by 1 base and J by 7 bases, with 4 bases of the junction left unmatched. The germline V gene encodes CDR1 LGHNT and CDR2 FRNRAP. The CDR3 is 14 residues long. In DNA, the CDR3 is TGTGCTAGTGGTTTGGGAGCGGGGGGTGGGACCCAGTACTTC. It encodes CASGLGAGGGTQYF.

CDR3 in DNA: TGTGCCAGCAGCCCCCTGGGACTAGCGTGGGGGGGGACCCAGTACTTC. The encoded protein is CASSPLGLAWGGTQYF. The rearrangement joins TRBV5-8 to TRBJ2-5, with TRBD2 identical over 10 bases. The ends lost 4 bases at V and 7 bases at J; junction bases unmatched: 13. The germline CDR1 and CDR2 sequences are SGHTS and YDEGEE. The CDR3 totals 16 residues.

The rearrangement links TRBV7-9 to TRBJ2-7; perhaps D is TRBD1 or TRBD2 (5 bases each). The V end lost 5 bases, the J end lost 7 bases, and 18 bases lay between the germline ends. CDR1 is SEHNR and CDR2 is FQNEAQ in the germline V gene (reference sequence). This CDR3 has 14 residues. The CDR3 DNA sequence: TGTGCCAGCAGCCTGACCGGGGCCGATCGGGAGCAGTACTTC. It translates to CASSLTGADREQYF.

The rearrangement joins TRBV7-9 to TRBJ2-5; D not certain. Trimming left V 0 bases short and J 3 bases short, with 8 bases between. This CDR3 contains 14 residues. Germline V lookup: CDR1 SEHNR, CDR2 FQNEAQ (reference sequence). CDR3 sequence (DNA): TGTGCCAGCAGCTTAGCAACAATAGAAGAGACCCAGTACTTC. This encodes CASSLATIEETQYF.

The chain joins TRBV12-5 to TRBJ1-2; perhaps TRBD1 as D (6 bases). CDR3 length: 15 amino acids. Germline CDR1 is LGHNT and CDR2 is FRNRAP. V was trimmed by 1 base and J by 8 bases, leaving 17 bases between them. This chain's CDR3 is CASGLGGATLLGYTF. DNA for the CDR3: TGTGCTAGTGGTTTGGGGGGGGCGACCCTTTTAGGCTACACCTTC.

This chain uses TRBV15 with TRBJ1-5; 11 positions match TRBD1. The trim removed 1 base at V and 2 bases at J, leaving 10 bases unmatched. The CDR3 is 19 amino acids. The germline V gene has CDR1 LNHNV and CDR2 YYDKDF (reference sequence). The CDR3 protein is CATSRGPGQGEMGNQPQHF. In DNA form, the CDR3 reads TGTGCCACCAGCAGAGGGCCGGGACAGGGGGAGATGGGCAATCAGCCCCAGCATTTT.

The V gene is TRBV19, the J gene TRBJ1-1; D might be TRBD1 (5 bases). CDR3 size: 18 residues. The V end was cut by 3 bases, the J end by 7 bases, with 27 bases between. Germline V gives CDR1 LNHDA, CDR2 SQIVND (reference sequence). CDR3 in DNA: TGTGCCAGTAGTATGATAAGGGGTACCTATGCCCGGGGGGGTGAAGCTTTCTTT. This translates into CASSMIRGTYARGGEAFF.

The chain joins TRBV18 to TRBJ1-1, with a weak D call TRBD1 (5 bases). This CDR3 is built from 14 residues. Germline CDR1 reads KGHSH; CDR2 reads LQKENI. V gave up 3 bases and J gave up 8 bases, with 16 bases separating them. This CDR3 is CASSPPPGFLEAFF. The CDR3 DNA is TGTGCCAGCTCACCCCCTCCAGGGTTTCTCGAAGCTTTCTTT.